Shown below are 3 T cell receptor beta chains from a single sample sequenced in a study of blood T cell repertoires in COVID-19. Profiling relied on immunoSEQ multiplex PCR, and the TCRdb table lists in-frame clones only, not all of them. The data show around 60,000 clones, approximately 80% seen once. The sequenced sample was peripheral blood. The receptors stem from an elderly woman with active or convalescent COVID-19.

The chain combines TRBV29-1 with TRBJ2-1; 10 bases line up with TRBD1. J lost 4 bases, V lost 1 base, and 4 bases had no gene match. The length of the CDR3 is 15 residues. From germline, CDR1 is SQVTM and CDR2 ANQGSEA. The CDR3 DNA follows: TGCAGCGTTGAAGCACCGGGACAGGGGTACAATGAGCAGTTCTTC. Translating gives CSVEAPGQGYNEQFF.

This clone was counted a few times. J is TRBJ2-1 and V is TRBV5-1; D perhaps matches TRBD1 (5 bases). CDR3 length: 15 residues. Between the trimmed V and J ends, which lost 0 bases and 0 bases, there was a span of 7 bases. Looked up from germline, CDR1 is SGHRS and CDR2 is YFSETQ. CDR3 amino acids: CASSLEQASYNEQFF. DNA of the CDR3: TGCGCCAGCAGCTTGGAACAGGCCTCCTACAATGAGCAGTTCTTC.

This CDR3 is CASSLVLSGRPNSPLHF. The CDR3 DNA follows: TGTGCCAGCAGTTTAGTTTTGTCGGGGAGGCCTAATTCACCCCTCCACTTT. V and J are TRBV27 and TRBJ1-6; no definite D call. V lost 2 bases and J lost 6, with 17 bases in between. The CDR3 sequence is 17 residues long. Per the germline V gene, CDR1 is MNHEY and CDR2 is SMNVEV (reference sequence).